A selection of T cell receptor beta chains follows, all from one sample in a study of blood T cell repertoires in COVID-19. Data came from immunoSEQ multiplex PCR; TCRdb stores just in-frame clones and leaves some out. The sample contains about 480,000 clones, approximately 89% of which appear only once. Material for sequencing was peripheral blood. All receptors derive from a woman between 45 and 60 years old with COVID-19, enrolled during active disease. Both conserved end residues are part of each CDR3. Fields, in order: clone size, V gene, D gene, J gene, CDR3 DNA, CDR3 protein. A D gene is named only where the DNA matches it firmly. Part of the rows lack a size; the others show once, few, many or a class for expanded clones.

>.|TRBV30|.|TRBJ2-5
TGTGCCTGGAGTGTAAGCGACCCGGGGACCCAGTACTTC
CAWSVSDPGTQYF
>.|TRBV25-1|.|TRBJ1-2
TGTGCCAGCAGTCTACAGAACTATGGCTACACCTTC
CASSLQNYGYTF
>.|TRBV4-1|.|TRBJ1-2
TGCGCCAGCAGCCAAGGGCCTGGCCAGACAGCTAACTATGGCTACACCTTC
CASSQGPGQTANYGYTF
>.|TRBV7-2|TRBD2|TRBJ2-4
TGTGCCAGCAGCTTCACTAGCGGGGGGCCAGCCAAAAACATTCAGTACTTC
CASSFTSGGPAKNIQYF
>.|TRBV7-2|.|TRBJ2-2
TGTGCCAGCAGCCCCTCCGGGAACACCGGGGAGCTGTTTTTT
CASSPSGNTGELFF
>few|TRBV7-8|.|TRBJ2-2
TGTGCCAGCAGCTCAATAGCGGGGGAGCTGTTTTTT
CASSSIAGELFF
>.|TRBV21-1|.|TRBJ2-7
TGTGCCAGCGACAGCGCCCTAAGGGAGCAGTACTTC
CASDSALREQYF
>.|TRBV3-1/TRBV3-2|TRBD2|TRBJ2-7
TGTGCCAGCAGCTTAGGGAGGGTGTCCGAGCAGTACTTC
CASSLGRVSEQYF
>.|TRBV7-9|TRBD1|TRBJ1-5
TGTGCCAGCAGCTTGGACAGGGAGACCCCATATAGCAATCAGCCCCAGCATTTT
CASSLDRETPYSNQPQHF
>.|TRBV5-1|.|TRBJ2-7
TGCGCCAGCAGCTTGGGGCCGGGGGCCTACGAGCAGTACTTC
CASSLGPGAYEQYF
>.|TRBV19|.|TRBJ2-1
TGTGCCAGTAGTCCGGGACAACGGGGGGATGAGCAGTTCTTC
CASSPGQRGDEQFF
>.|TRBV11-1|.|TRBJ1-1
TGTGCCAGCAGCTTAGCGGCGGGGCGGATCTTCTTT
CASSLAAGRIFF
>.|TRBV5-1|.|TRBJ2-2
TGCGCCAGCAGGTCATATGGTGGGGGCGCGGCGGGGGAGCTGTTTTTT
CASRSYGGGAAGELFF
>.|TRBV11-2|.|TRBJ1-2
TGTGCCAGCAGCTTAGACCACCTTCAGAGGGGCTACACCTTC
CASSLDHLQRGYTF
>.|TRBV7-2|.|TRBJ1-2
TGTGCCAGCAGCCCACAGACACTCTATGGCTACACCTTC
CASSPQTLYGYTF
>.|TRBV2|TRBD2|TRBJ2-1
TGTGCCAGCGAGACCGGGACTAGCGGGGGCCACGTCTCCTACAATGAGCAGTTCTTC
CASETGTSGGHVSYNEQFF
>.|TRBV9|TRBD2|TRBJ2-3
TGTGCCAGCAGCGCGATACTAGCGGGGGGAGATACGCAGTATTTT
CASSAILAGGDTQYF
>once|TRBV11-2|.|TRBJ1-2
TGTGCCAGCAGCTTAAAGGTTGGGGCACTCTATGGCTACACCTTC
CASSLKVGALYGYTF
>.|TRBV11-2|TRBD1|TRBJ2-2
TGTGCCAGCAGCTTACATGGGGGACAGGGAACCGGGGAGCTGTTTTTT
CASSLHGGQGTGELFF
>.|TRBV11-3|.|TRBJ2-2
TGTGCCAGCAGCTTAGCAGGAACCGGGGAGCTGTTTTTT
CASSLAGTGELFF
>.|TRBV19|.|TRBJ1-1
TGTGCCAGTAGTATGCAGACAGTCTTGAACACTGAAGCTTTCTTT
CASSMQTVLNTEAFF
>.|TRBV3-1/TRBV3-2|TRBD1|TRBJ1-2
TGTGCCGTACAGGGGGCTTATGGCTACACCTTC
CAVQGAYGYTF
>few|TRBV18|TRBD1|TRBJ2-1
TGTGCCAGCTCACAGGGGACAGGCGGCTATGAGCAGTTCTTC
CASSQGTGGYEQFF
>.|TRBV11-1|.|TRBJ2-7
TGTGCCAGCAGCTTTTCCGTTGGGTTCCCGGGCTACGAGCAGTACTTC
CASSFSVGFPGYEQYF
>.|TRBV5-5|TRBD1|TRBJ1-2
TGTGCCAGCAGCTTGGCCACAGGGGGCTATGGCTACACCTTC
CASSLATGGYGYTF
>.|TRBV6-1|.|TRBJ1-2
TGTGCCAGCAGTGAGTCGAGGGGAGGCGGCTACACCTTC
CASSESRGGGYTF
>few|TRBV18|.|TRBJ2-7
TGTGCCAGCTCACCACGAAACCAGAACTACGAGCAGTACTTC
CASSPRNQNYEQYF
>.|TRBV19|.|TRBJ1-5
TGTGCCAGTAGTATACTGTCCGGCAATCAGCCCCAGCATTTT
CASSILSGNQPQHF
>.|TRBV5-1|TRBD1|TRBJ2-1
TGCGCCAGCAGCGGGGGACAGGGGTACAATGAGCAGTTCTTC
CASSGGQGYNEQFF
>.|TRBV19|TRBD1|TRBJ1-1
TGTGCCAGTACCACAGGGGGCCTTAACACTGAAGCTTTCTTT
CASTTGGLNTEAFF
>.|TRBV3-1/TRBV3-2|.|TRBJ1-1
TGTGCCAGCAGCCAGGCAGGTGAAGCTTTCTTT
CASSQAGEAFF
>few|TRBV6-1|TRBD1|TRBJ1-2
TGTGCCAGCAGTGAAAACCGAGGAGGGGGCTCAGGCTACACCTTC
CASSENRGGGSGYTF
>.|TRBV14|.|TRBJ2-2
TGTGCCAGCAGCCAAGTTTCGGGTGGGGAGCTGTTTTTT
CASSQVSGGELFF
>.|TRBV19|TRBD2|TRBJ2-3
TGTGCCAGTAACCCCACTAGCGCCTACACGGATACGCAGTATTTT
CASNPTSAYTDTQYF
>.|TRBV9|.|TRBJ2-3
TGTGCCAGCAGCCCTCACACCACAGATACGCAGTATTTT
CASSPHTTDTQYF
>few|TRBV7-2|TRBD2|TRBJ2-7
TGTGCCAGCAGCTTAAGTAGCGGGGGGACCTACGAGCAGTACTTC
CASSLSSGGTYEQYF
>.|TRBV7-2|.|TRBJ2-2
TGTGCCAGCAGCTGGCGGGGCGCAGACACCGGGGAGCTGTTTTTT
CASSWRGADTGELFF
>.|TRBV10-3|TRBD1|TRBJ1-5
TGTGCCATCAGTGACCCGGACAGGGGGCTTGGCAATCAGCCCCAGCATTTT
CAISDPDRGLGNQPQHF
>once|TRBV4-1|.|TRBJ1-3
TGCGCCAGCAGCTCCCTCGGAGACACCATATATTTT
CASSSLGDTIYF
>.|TRBV12-5|TRBD1|TRBJ1-5
TGTGCTAGTGGCGTGACAGGGCAGCCCCAGCATTTT
CASGVTGQPQHF
>.|TRBV5-6|TRBD2|TRBJ2-3
TGTGCCAGCAGCCCAGCGGGGTACACAGATACGCAGTATTTT
CASSPAGYTDTQYF
>.|TRBV2|.|TRBJ1-6
TGTGCCAGCCGAGGACGGGGTAATTCACCCCTCCACTTT
CASRGRGNSPLHF